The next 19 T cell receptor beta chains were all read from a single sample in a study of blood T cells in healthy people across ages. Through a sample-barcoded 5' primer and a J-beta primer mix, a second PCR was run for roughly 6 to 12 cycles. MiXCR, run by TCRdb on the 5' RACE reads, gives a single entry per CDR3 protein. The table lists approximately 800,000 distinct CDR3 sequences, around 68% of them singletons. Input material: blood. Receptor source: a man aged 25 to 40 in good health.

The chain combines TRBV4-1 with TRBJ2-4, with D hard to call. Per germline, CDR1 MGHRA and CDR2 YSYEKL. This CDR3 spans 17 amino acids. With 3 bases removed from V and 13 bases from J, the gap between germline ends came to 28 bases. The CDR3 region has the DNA TGCGCCAGCAGCCAGAAAGGAAAGGGCAGCTTGAACAATGAGCAGTACTTC. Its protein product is CASSQKGKGSLNNEQYF.

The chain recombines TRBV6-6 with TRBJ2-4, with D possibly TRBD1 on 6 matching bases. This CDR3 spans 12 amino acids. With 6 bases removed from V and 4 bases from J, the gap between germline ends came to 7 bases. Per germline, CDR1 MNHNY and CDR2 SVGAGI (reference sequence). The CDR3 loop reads CASRQGKNIQYF. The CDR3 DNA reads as TGTGCCAGCAGGCAGGGGAAAAACATTCAGTACTTC.

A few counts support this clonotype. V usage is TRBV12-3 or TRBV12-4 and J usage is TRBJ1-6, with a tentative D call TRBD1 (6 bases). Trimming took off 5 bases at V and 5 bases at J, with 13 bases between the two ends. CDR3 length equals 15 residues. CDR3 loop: CASSPADRDNSPLHF. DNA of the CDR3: TGTGCCAGCAGTCCGGCGGACAGAGATAATTCACCCCTCCACTTT.

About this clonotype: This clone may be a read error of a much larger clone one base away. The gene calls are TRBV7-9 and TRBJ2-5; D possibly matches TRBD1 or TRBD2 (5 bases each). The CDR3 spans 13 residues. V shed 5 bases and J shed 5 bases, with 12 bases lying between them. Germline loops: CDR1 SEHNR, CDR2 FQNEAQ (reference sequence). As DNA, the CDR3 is TGTGCCAGCAGCGTATGGGGCGGGGAGACCCAGTACTTC. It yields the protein CASSVWGGETQYF.

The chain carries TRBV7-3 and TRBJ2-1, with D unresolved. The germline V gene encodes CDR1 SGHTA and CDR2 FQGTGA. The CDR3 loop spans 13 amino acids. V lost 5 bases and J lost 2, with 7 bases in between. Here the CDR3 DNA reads TGTGCCAGCAGCCAAGCCGCCTACAATGAGCAGTTCTTC. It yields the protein CASSQAAYNEQFF.

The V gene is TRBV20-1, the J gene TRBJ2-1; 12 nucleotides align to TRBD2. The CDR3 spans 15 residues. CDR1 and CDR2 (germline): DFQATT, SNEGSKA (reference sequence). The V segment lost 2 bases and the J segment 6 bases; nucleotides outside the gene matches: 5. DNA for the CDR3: TGCAGTGCTAGACGACTAGCGGGGGTCCCCAATGAGCAGTTCTTC. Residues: CSARRLAGVPNEQFF.

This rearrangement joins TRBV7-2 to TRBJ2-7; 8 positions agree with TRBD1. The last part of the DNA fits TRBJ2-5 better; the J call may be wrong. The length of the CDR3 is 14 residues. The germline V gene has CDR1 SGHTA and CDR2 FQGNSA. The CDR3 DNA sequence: TGTGCCAGCAGCCTGGGACAGGCACGGGAGACCCAGTACTTC. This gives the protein CASSLGQARETQYF.

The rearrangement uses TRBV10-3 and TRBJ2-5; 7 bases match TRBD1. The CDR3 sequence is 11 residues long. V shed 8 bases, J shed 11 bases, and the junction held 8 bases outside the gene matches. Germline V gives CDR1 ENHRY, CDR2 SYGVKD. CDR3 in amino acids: CAIQTGYEQYF. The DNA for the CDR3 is TGTGCCATCCAGACAGGGTATGAGCAGTACTTC.

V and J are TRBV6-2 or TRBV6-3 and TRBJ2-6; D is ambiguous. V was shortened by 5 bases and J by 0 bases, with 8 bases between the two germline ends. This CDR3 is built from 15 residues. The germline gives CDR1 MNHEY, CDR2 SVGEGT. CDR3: CASSADVSGANVLTF. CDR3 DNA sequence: TGTGCCAGCAGTGCCGATGTCTCTGGGGCCAACGTCCTGACTTTC.

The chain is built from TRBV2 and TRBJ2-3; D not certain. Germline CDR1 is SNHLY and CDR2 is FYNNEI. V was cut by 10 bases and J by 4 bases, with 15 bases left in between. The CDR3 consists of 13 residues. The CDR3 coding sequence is TGTGCCATCCAGAACCTAGTATCAGATACGCAGTATTTT. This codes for CAIQNLVSDTQYF. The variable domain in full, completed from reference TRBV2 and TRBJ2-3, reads EPEVTQTPSHQVTQMGQEVILRCVPISNHLYFYWYRQILGQKVEFLVSFYNNEISEKSEIFDDQFSVERPDGSNFTLKIRSTKLEDSAMYFCAIQNLVSDTQYFGPGTRLTVL.

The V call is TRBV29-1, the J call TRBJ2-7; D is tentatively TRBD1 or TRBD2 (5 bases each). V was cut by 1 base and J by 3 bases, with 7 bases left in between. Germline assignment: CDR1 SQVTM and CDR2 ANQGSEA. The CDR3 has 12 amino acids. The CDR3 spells CSVEGDGYEQYF. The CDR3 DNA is TGCAGCGTTGAAGGGGACGGCTACGAGCAGTACTTC.

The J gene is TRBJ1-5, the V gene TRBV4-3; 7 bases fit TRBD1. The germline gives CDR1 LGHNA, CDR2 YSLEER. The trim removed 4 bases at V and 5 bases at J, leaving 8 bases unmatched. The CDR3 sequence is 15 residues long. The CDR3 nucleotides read TGCGCCAGCAGCCGACGACAGGGCGAACATCAGCCCCAGCATTTT. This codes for CASSRRQGEHQPQHF.

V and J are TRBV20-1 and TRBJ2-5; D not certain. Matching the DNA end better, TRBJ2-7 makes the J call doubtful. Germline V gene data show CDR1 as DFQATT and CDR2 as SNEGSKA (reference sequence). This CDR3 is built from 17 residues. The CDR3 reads CSARDRQTMGYDYEQYF. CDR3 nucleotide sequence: TGCAGTGCTAGAGATCGCCAGACAATGGGCTACGACTACGAGCAGTACTTC.

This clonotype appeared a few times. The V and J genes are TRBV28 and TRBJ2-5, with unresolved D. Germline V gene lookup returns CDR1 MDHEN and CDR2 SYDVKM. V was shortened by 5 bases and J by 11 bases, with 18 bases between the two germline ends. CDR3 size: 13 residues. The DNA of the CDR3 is TGTGCCAGCAGTGAGCTAGAGCTGGTGGAGCAGTACTTC. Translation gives CASSELELVEQYF.

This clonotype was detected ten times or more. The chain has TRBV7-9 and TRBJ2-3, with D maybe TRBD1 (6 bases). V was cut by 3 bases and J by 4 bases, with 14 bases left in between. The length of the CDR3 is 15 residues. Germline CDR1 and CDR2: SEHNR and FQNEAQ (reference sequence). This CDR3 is CASSFSQGYADTQYF. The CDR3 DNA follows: TGTGCCAGCAGCTTCTCCCAGGGGTATGCAGATACGCAGTATTTT. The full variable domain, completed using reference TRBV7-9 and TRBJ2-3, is DTGVSQNPRHKITKRGQNVTFRCDPISEHNRLYWYRQTLGQGPEFLTYFQNEAQLEKSRLLSDRFSAERPKGSFSTLEIQRTEQGDSAMYLCASSFSQGYADTQYFGPGTRLTVL.

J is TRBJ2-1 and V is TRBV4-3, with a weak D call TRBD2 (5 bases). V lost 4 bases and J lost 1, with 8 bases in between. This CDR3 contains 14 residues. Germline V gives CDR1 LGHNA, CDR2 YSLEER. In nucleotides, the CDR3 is TGCGCCAGCAGCCCGAGGGAGTCCTACAATGAGCAGTTCTTC. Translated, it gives CASSPRESYNEQFF.

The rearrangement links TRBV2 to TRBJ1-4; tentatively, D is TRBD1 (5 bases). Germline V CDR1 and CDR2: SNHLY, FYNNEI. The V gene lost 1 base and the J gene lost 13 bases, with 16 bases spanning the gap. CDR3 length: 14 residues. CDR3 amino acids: CASSEGGGSKGLFF. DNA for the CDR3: TGTGCCAGCAGTGAAGGCGGGGGGTCTAAGGGACTGTTTTTT.

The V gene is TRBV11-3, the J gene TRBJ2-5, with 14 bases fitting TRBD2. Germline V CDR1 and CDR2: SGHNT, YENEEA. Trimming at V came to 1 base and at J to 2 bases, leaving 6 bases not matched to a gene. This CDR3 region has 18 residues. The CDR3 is CASSLGTSGGNIQETQYF. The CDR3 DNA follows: TGTGCCAGCAGCTTAGGGACTAGCGGGGGGAACATACAAGAGACCCAGTACTTC.

CDR3 DNA: TGTGCCAGCAGTTTAAAGGCCAGGTGGGCAGGAGGTTCACCCCTCCACTTT. It codes for CASSLKARWAGGSPLHF. The rearrangement joins TRBV12-3 or TRBV12-4 to TRBJ1-6; D gene uncertain. V was shortened by 2 bases and J by 9 bases, with 20 bases between the two germline ends. The CDR3 contains 17 residues.